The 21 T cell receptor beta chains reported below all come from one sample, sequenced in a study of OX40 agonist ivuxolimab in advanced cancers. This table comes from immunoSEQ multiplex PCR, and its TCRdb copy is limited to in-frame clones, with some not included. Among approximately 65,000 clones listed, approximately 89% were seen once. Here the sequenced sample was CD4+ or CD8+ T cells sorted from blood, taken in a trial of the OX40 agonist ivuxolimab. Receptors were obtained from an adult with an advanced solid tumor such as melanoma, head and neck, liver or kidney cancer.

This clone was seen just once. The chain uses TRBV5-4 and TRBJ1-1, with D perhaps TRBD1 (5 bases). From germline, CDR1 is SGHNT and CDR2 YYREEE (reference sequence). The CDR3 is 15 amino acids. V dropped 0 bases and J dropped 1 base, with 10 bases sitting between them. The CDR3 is CASSLEARANTEAFF. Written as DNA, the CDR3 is TGTGCCAGCAGCTTGGAGGCCAGGGCGAACACTGAAGCTTTCTTT.

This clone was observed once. CDR3 in DNA: TGTGCCAGCAGCCCTGACACCTATCAGCCCCAGCATTTT. Translation: CASSPDTYQPQHF. The rearrangement uses TRBV28 and TRBJ1-5, with D unclear. Germline V gene data show CDR1 as MDHEN and CDR2 as SYDVKM. The ends were cut back, 6 bases at V and 5 bases at J, with 11 bases in the middle. The CDR3 extends over 13 amino acids.

The CDR3 DNA sequence: TGCGCCAGCAGCTCCGGGACTAGCGGGGCCAATGAGCAGTTCTTC. Amino acids: CASSSGTSGANEQFF. The chain carries TRBV5-1 and TRBJ2-1; 13 nucleotides line up with TRBD2. This CDR3 is 15 amino acids long. CDR1 is SGHRS, CDR2 YFSETQ, per germline. The V segment lost 3 bases and the J segment 6 bases; nucleotides outside the gene matches: 3.

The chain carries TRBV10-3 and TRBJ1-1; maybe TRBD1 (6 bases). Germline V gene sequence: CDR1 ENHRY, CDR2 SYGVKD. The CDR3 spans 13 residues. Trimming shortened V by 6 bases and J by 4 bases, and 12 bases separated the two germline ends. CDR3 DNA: TGTGCCATCAGGGGGACACAAAGCACTGAAGCTTTCTTT. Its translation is CAIRGTQSTEAFF.

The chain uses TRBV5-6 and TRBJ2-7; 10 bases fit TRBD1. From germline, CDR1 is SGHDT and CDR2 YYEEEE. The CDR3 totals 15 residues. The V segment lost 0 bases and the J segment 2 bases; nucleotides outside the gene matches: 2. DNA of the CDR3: TGTGCCAGCAGCTTGGCCGGGACAGGGGCCTACGAGCAGTACTTC. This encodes CASSLAGTGAYEQYF.

The CDR3 DNA follows: TGTGCCAGCAGCAAAGAGGGACCGGCGATATACAATGAGCAGTTCTTC. Translation gives CASSKEGPAIYNEQFF. The chain links TRBV21-1 to TRBJ2-1. TRBV21-1 is classified as a pseudogene. The CDR3 loop spans 16 amino acids.

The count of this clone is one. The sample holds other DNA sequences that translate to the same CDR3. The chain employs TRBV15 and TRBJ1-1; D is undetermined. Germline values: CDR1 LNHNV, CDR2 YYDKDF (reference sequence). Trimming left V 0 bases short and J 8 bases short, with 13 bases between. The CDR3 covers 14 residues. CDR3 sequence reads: CATSRDAVREEAFF. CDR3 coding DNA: TGTGCCACCAGCAGAGATGCAGTTCGGGAAGAAGCTTTCTTT.

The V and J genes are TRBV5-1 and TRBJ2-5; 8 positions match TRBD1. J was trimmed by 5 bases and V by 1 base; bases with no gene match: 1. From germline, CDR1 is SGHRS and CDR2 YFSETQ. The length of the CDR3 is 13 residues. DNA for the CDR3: TGCGCCAGCAGCTTGACAGGGGGGGAGACCCAGTACTTC. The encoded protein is CASSLTGGETQYF. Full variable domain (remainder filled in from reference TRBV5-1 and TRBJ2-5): KAGVTQTPRYLIKTRGQQVTLSCSPISGHRSVSWYQQTPGQGLQFLFEYFSETQRNKGNFPGRFSGRQFSNSRSEMNVSTLELGDSALYLCASSLTGGETQYFGPGTRLLVL.

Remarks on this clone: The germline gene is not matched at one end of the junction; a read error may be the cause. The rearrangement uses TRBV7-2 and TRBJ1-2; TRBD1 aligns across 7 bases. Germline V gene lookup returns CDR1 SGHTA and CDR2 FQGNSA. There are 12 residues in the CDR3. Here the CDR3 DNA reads TGTGCCAGCAGCTTAGTTGGGACAGACCGCTTCTTC. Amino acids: CASSLVGTDRFF.

The CDR3 is CASSDMGYYTF. DNA of the CDR3: TGTGCCAGCAGTGACATGGGGTACTACACCTTC. V and J are TRBV6-4 and TRBJ1-2; D unclear. This CDR3 is built from 11 residues. CDR1 is MRHNA, CDR2 SNTAGT, per germline. Trimming removed 2 bases at V and 10 bases at J, with 8 bases between.

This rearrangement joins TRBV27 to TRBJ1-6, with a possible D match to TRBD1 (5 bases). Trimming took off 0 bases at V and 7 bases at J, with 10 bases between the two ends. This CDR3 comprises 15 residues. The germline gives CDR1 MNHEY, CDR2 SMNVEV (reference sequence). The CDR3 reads CASSLSEGHNSPLHF. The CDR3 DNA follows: TGTGCCAGCAGTTTATCGGAAGGACACAATTCACCCCTCCACTTT.

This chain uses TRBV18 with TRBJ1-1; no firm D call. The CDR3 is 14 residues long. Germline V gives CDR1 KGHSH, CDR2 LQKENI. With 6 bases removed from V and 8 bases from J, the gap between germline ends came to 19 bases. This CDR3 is CASSTTAPSSEAFF. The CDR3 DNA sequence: TGTGCCAGCTCCACGACCGCGCCCAGCTCCGAAGCTTTCTTT.

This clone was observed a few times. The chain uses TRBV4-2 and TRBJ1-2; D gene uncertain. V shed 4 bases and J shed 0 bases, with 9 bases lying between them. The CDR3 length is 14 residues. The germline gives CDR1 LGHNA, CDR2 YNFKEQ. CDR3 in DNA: TGTGCCAGCAGCCTGCCGGGAACTAACTATGGCTACACCTTC. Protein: CASSLPGTNYGYTF.

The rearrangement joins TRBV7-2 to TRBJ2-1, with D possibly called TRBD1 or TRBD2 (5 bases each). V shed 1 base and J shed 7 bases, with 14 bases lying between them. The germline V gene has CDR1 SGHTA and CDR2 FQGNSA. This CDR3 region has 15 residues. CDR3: CASSLVQGGSNEQFF. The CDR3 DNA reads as TGTGCCAGCAGCTTAGTTCAGGGCGGGTCGAATGAGCAGTTCTTC. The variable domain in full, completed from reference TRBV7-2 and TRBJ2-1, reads GAGVSQSPSNKVTEKGKDVELRCDPISGHTALYWYRQSLGQGLEFLIYFQGNSAPDKSGLPSDRFSAERTGGSVSTLTIQRTQQEDSAVYLCASSLVQGGSNEQFFGPGTRLTVL.

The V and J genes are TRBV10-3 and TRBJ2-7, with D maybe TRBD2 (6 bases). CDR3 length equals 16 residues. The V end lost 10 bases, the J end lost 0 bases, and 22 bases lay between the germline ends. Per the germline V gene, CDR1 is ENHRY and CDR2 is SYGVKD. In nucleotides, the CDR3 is TGTGCCAGCAGGAGGGGAGTGGACGGCAACTCCTACGAGCAGTACTTC. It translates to CASRRGVDGNSYEQYF.

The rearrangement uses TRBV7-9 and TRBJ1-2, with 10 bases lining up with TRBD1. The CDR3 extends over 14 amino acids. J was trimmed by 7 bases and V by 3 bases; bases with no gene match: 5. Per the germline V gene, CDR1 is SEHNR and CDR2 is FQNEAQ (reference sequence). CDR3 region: CASSFQTGGGGYTF. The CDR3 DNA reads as TGTGCCAGCAGCTTCCAGACAGGGGGCGGTGGCTACACCTTC.

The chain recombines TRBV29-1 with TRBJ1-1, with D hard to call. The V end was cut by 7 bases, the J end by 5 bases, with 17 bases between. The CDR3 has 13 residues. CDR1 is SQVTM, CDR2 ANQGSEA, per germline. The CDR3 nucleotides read TGCAGCGCCGCGGCGGGTACCAGGACTGAAGCTTTCTTT. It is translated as CSAAAGTRTEAFF.

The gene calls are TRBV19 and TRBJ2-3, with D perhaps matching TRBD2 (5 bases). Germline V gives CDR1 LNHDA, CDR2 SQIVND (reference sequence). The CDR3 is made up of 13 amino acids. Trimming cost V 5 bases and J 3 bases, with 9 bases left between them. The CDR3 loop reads CASSLRLTDTQYF. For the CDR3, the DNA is TGTGCCAGTAGTCTGAGACTAACAGATACGCAGTATTTT.

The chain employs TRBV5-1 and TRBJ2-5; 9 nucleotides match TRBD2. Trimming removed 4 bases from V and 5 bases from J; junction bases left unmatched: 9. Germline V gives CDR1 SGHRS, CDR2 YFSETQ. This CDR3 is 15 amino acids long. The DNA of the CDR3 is TGCGCCAGCAGCAAAAGACTAGCGGTTGGGGAGACCCAGTACTTC. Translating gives CASSKRLAVGETQYF. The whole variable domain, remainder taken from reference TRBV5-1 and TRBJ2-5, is KAGVTQTPRYLIKTRGQQVTLSCSPISGHRSVSWYQQTPGQGLQFLFEYFSETQRNKGNFPGRFSGRQFSNSRSEMNVSTLELGDSALYLCASSKRLAVGETQYFGPGTRLLVL.

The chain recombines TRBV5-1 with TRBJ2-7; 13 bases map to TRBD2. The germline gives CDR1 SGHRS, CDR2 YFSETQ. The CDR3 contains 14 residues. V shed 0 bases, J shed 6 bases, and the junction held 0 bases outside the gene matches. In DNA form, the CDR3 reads TGCGCCAGCAGCTTGGGGACTAGCGGGGGCGAGCAGTACTTC. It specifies CASSLGTSGGEQYF. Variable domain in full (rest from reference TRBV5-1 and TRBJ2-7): KAGVTQTPRYLIKTRGQQVTLSCSPISGHRSVSWYQQTPGQGLQFLFEYFSETQRNKGNFPGRFSGRQFSNSRSEMNVSTLELGDSALYLCASSLGTSGGEQYFGPGTRLTVT.

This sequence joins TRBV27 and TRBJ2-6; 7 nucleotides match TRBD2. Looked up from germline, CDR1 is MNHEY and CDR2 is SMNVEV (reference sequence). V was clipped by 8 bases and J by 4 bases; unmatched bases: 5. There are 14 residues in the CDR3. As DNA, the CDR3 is TGTGCCAGCGGCGGGGGTTTGGGGGCCAACGTCCTGACTTTC. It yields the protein CASGGGLGANVLTF.